One sample yielded the 24 T cell receptor beta chains listed below, sequenced in a study of T cell responses to AZD1222 COVID-19 vaccine (dated by TCRdb to the early 2020s). The sample's time point label, decoded: baseline before first vaccination. Library creation used the immunoSEQ multiplex PCR assay. TCRdb took this table from immuneACCESS and kept in-frame rearrangements with V and J called. Such tables lack part of the clones; where checked against another copy, unresolved V genes explain under half of the gap, and the rest is unexplained. The sample yields approximately 76,000 clones; roughly 82% were counted once. The ten largest make up about 3.1% of the sample. The sequenced sample was peripheral blood, obtained on day 0 of AZD1222 vaccination. The source is an adult in good health.

By share, this clone ranks as medium-sized (0.01 to 0.1%). The chain employs TRBV3-1 (or the pseudogene TRBV3-2) and TRBJ2-1, with TRBD2 matching 9 bases. The germline gives CDR1 LGHDT, CDR2 YNNKEL (reference sequence). The CDR3 has 13 residues. Trimming cost V 8 bases and J 4 bases; bases outside gene matches: 3. This CDR3 reads CASGAGGYNEQFF. CDR3 coding DNA: TGTGCCAGCGGAGCGGGAGGTTACAATGAGCAGTTCTTC.

The rearrangement links TRBV7-7 to TRBJ2-1, with 8 bases matching TRBD2. CDR3 length: 15 residues. The germline V gene has CDR1 SSHAT and CDR2 FNYEAQ (reference sequence). V lost 3 bases and J lost 0; bases outside the gene matches: 1. CDR3 loop: CASSLREASYNEQFF. The CDR3 DNA sequence: TGTGCCAGCAGCTTGCGGGAGGCCTCCTACAATGAGCAGTTCTTC.

The chain joins TRBV12-3 or TRBV12-4 to TRBJ1-1; no reliable D call. There are 13 residues in the CDR3. V lost 4 bases and J 5 bases, leaving 11 bases between the germline ends. In DNA form, the CDR3 reads TGTGCCAGCAGTTCTAAACCGGAGACTGAAGCTTTCTTT. Translating gives CASSSKPETEAFF.

This rearrangement joins TRBV2 to TRBJ2-3; 11 bases align to TRBD2. V shed 0 bases, J shed 4 bases, and the junction held 3 bases outside the gene matches. The CDR3 runs 16 residues. Germline values: CDR1 SNHLY, CDR2 FYNNEI. The CDR3 region is CASSEASGRAADTQYF. The CDR3 bases are TGTGCCAGCAGTGAAGCTAGCGGGAGGGCTGCAGATACGCAGTATTTT.

This clone was recorded once. The genes are TRBV11-3 and TRBJ2-3, with TRBD2 matching 9 bases. V lost 1 base to trimming and J lost 6 bases; unmatched junction nucleotides: 5. The CDR3 extends over 15 amino acids. Germline V gene sequence: CDR1 SGHNT, CDR2 YENEEA. The CDR3 nucleotides read TGTGCCAGCAGCTTAGGAGGGACTAGCATGGATACGCAGTATTTT. Translating it yields CASSLGGTSMDTQYF.

This rearrangement joins TRBV5-6 to TRBJ1-6; 7 bases fit TRBD1. CDR1 is SGHDT, CDR2 YYEEEE, per germline. CDR3 length: 15 amino acids. Unmatched junction bases numbered 9, after V lost 4 bases and J lost 8 bases. The DNA of the CDR3 is TGTGCCAGCAGCCTACCCGGGACAGTCTATTCACCCCTCCACTTT. This gives the protein CASSLPGTVYSPLHF. The full variable domain, completed using reference TRBV5-6 and TRBJ1-6, is DAGVTQSPTHLIKTRGQQVTLRCSPKSGHDTVSWYQQALGQGPQFIFQYYEEEERQRGNFPDRFSGHQFPNYSSELNVNALLLGDSALYLCASSLPGTVYSPLHFGNGTRLTVT.

CDR3 in DNA: TGTGCCAGCAGTGTGACGAGCGGGAGTGGCGACGAGCAGTACTTC. Translation gives CASSVTSGSGDEQYF. J is TRBJ2-7 and V is TRBV2, with 8 bases matching TRBD2. The CDR3 totals 15 residues. Per the germline V gene, CDR1 is SNHLY and CDR2 is FYNNEI. Unmatched junction bases numbered 10, after V lost 4 bases and J lost 5 bases.

The rearrangement uses TRBV5-4 and TRBJ1-4; no clear D. V lost 1 base and J 0 bases, leaving 13 bases between the germline ends. The CDR3 length is 17 residues. Germline CDR1 is SGHNT and CDR2 is YYREEE (reference sequence). The DNA for the CDR3 is TGTGCCAGCAGCTTGTTTGAGCAGTTTGCAACTAATGAAAAACTGTTTTTT. It is translated as CASSLFEQFATNEKLFF.

The chain joins TRBV5-1 to TRBJ2-6, with D tentatively TRBD1 (5 bases). The CDR3 is 18 residues long. Germline lookup yields CDR1 SGHRS and CDR2 YFSETQ. The ends were cut back, 0 bases at V and 0 bases at J, with 13 bases in the middle. The CDR3: CASSLAGQGLSGANVLTF. The CDR3 bases are TGCGCCAGCAGCTTGGCCGGGCAGGGTCTCTCTGGGGCCAACGTCCTGACTTTC.

CDR3 bases: TGTGCCAGCAGCTCCCATTGGGGGGGTTCTGGAAACACCATATATTTT. This codes for CASSSHWGGSGNTIYF. The rearrangement links TRBV7-2 to TRBJ1-3; a weak D match, TRBD1 (5 bases). The V gene lost 4 bases and the J gene lost 1 base, with 14 bases spanning the gap. This CDR3 is built from 16 residues. Germline CDR1 and CDR2: SGHTA and FQGNSA. The full variable domain, completed using reference TRBV7-2 and TRBJ1-3, is GAGVSQSPSNKVTEKGKDVELRCDPISGHTALYWYRQSLGQGLEFLIYFQGNSAPDKSGLPSDRFSAERTGGSVSTLTIQRTQQEDSAVYLCASSSHWGGSGNTIYFGEGSWLTVV.

The chain carries TRBV30 and TRBJ2-7; possibly TRBD1 for D (6 bases). V was shortened by 6 bases and J by 2 bases, with 11 bases between the two germline ends. CDR1 is GTSNPN and CDR2 is SVGIG in the germline V gene (reference sequence). The CDR3 length is 12 residues. The CDR3 DNA follows: TGTGCCTGTCATGCAGGGGCCTACGAGCAGTACTTC. It specifies CACHAGAYEQYF.

The chain couples TRBV7-2 to TRBJ2-5; maybe TRBD2 (6 bases). Trimming removed 2 bases from V and 5 bases from J, with 15 bases in between. In germline, CDR1 is SGHTA, CDR2 FQGNSA. The CDR3 sequence is 15 residues long. The DNA of the CDR3 is TGTGCCAGCAGCTTATCTGACGGGAGTTACGAGACCCAGTACTTC. The encoded protein is CASSLSDGSYETQYF.

Concerning this clone itself: The same CDR3 arises from other DNA sequences in this sample as well. The chain combines TRBV12-3 or TRBV12-4 with TRBJ2-1, with TRBD2 as a possible D gene (5 bases). V lost 6 bases, J lost 4 bases, and 10 bases lay in between. The CDR3 consists of 13 residues. The CDR3 spells CASSLLVYNEQFF. In nucleotides, the CDR3 is TGTGCCAGCAGCTTACTAGTTTACAATGAGCAGTTCTTC.

The J gene is TRBJ2-7, the V gene TRBV5-6; 8 bases agree with TRBD2. This CDR3 has 17 residues. Germline V gene data show CDR1 as SGHDT and CDR2 as YYEEEE. V was clipped by 0 bases and J by 5 bases; unmatched bases: 13. The CDR3 loop is CASSLAFTGGPGNEQYF. The CDR3 DNA is TGTGCCAGCAGCTTGGCTTTTACGGGAGGGCCAGGTAACGAGCAGTACTTC. Full variable domain (outside the CDR3, taken from reference TRBV5-6 and TRBJ2-7): DAGVTQSPTHLIKTRGQQVTLRCSPKSGHDTVSWYQQALGQGPQFIFQYYEEEERQRGNFPDRFSGHQFPNYSSELNVNALLLGDSALYLCASSLAFTGGPGNEQYFGPGTRLTVT.

CDR3 bases: TGTGCCAGCAGCACATCTAGCGGGGGTGACACCGGGGAGCTGTTTTTT. As protein: CASSTSSGGDTGELFF. This chain connects TRBV7-2 to TRBJ2-2, with 10 positions matching TRBD2. The CDR3 runs to 16 residues. Trimming removed 5 bases from V and 3 bases from J; junction bases left unmatched: 6. Germline V gene lookup returns CDR1 SGHTA and CDR2 FQGNSA. Combining the CDR3 with reference TRBV7-2 and TRBJ2-2 gives the whole variable domain GAGVSQSPSNKVTEKGKDVELRCDPISGHTALYWYRQSLGQGLEFLIYFQGNSAPDKSGLPSDRFSAERTGGSVSTLTIQRTQQEDSAVYLCASSTSSGGDTGELFFGEGSRLTVL.

V and J are TRBV12-3 or TRBV12-4 and TRBJ1-2; 8 bases are a match to TRBD1. CDR3 size: 12 residues. Trimming cost V 4 bases and J 5 bases; bases outside gene matches: 0. The DNA of the CDR3 is TGTGCCAGCAGTTGGACAGGGTATGGCTACACCTTC. It specifies CASSWTGYGYTF.

The CDR3 DNA reads as TGCGCCTCCCAATCCCTCCCCGGGGCGTTGGAAGCTTTCTTT. Encoded protein: CASQSLPGALEAFF. The V and J genes are TRBV5-1 and TRBJ1-1, with a possible D match to TRBD1 (5 bases). There are 14 residues in the CDR3. CDR1 is SGHRS and CDR2 is YFSETQ in the germline V gene. Between the trimmed V and J ends, which lost 10 bases and 8 bases, there was a span of 24 bases.

The chain employs TRBV3-1 (or the pseudogene TRBV3-2) and TRBJ1-1; D uncertain. The CDR3 spans 13 residues. Germline V CDR1 and CDR2: LGHDT, YNNKEL (reference sequence). The V end lost 2 bases, the J end lost 1 base, and 5 bases lay between the germline ends. This CDR3 is CASSQLANTEAFF. The CDR3 bases are TGTGCCAGCAGCCAACTGGCGAACACTGAAGCTTTCTTT.

V usage is TRBV18 and J usage is TRBJ1-5; 10 bases are shared with TRBD1. This CDR3 has 16 residues. In germline, CDR1 is KGHSH, CDR2 LQKENI. V was pared by 4 bases and J by 4 bases, with 7 bases of the junction left unmatched. CDR3 bases: TGTGCCAGCTCACGCCGGGACAGGGGAAGGAATCAGCCCCAGCATTTT. Translated: CASSRRDRGRNQPQHF.

The chain has TRBV18 and TRBJ1-1; D is possibly TRBD1 (5 bases). Germline V gene data show CDR1 as KGHSH and CDR2 as LQKENI. This CDR3 has 12 amino acids. V lost 6 bases and J lost 1, with 6 bases in between. This CDR3 reads CASSGQNTEAFF. In DNA form, the CDR3 reads TGTGCCAGCTCCGGACAGAACACTGAAGCTTTCTTT.

V and J are TRBV19 and TRBJ1-2; 10 bases line up with TRBD1. This CDR3 contains 13 residues. Germline CDR1 LNHDA, CDR2 SQIVND (reference sequence). V lost 7 bases to trimming and J lost 8 bases; unmatched junction nucleotides: 7. CDR3: CASMRQGASGYTF. CDR3 sequence (DNA): TGTGCCAGTATGCGACAGGGGGCTAGCGGCTACACCTTC.

The rearrangement uses TRBV7-2 and TRBJ2-1, with D tentatively TRBD2 (5 bases). This CDR3 spans 14 amino acids. Deletions cut 3 bases from V and 10 bases from J, with 16 bases between. Germline lookup yields CDR1 SGHTA and CDR2 FQGNSA. In DNA, the CDR3 is TGTGCCAGCAGCTTTAGCCGTACTCCGGGAGAGCAGTTCTTC. Amino acids: CASSFSRTPGEQFF.

The chain is built from TRBV5-6 and TRBJ1-1, with TRBD1 identical over 7 bases. Germline V CDR1 and CDR2: SGHDT, YYEEEE. This CDR3 is built from 13 residues. V dropped 0 bases and J dropped 11; count of bases not matched to a gene: 7. The CDR3 here is CASSLGQGVGAFF. The CDR3, as DNA: TGTGCCAGCAGCTTGGGACAGGGAGTCGGGGCTTTCTTT.

This sequence joins TRBV29-1 and TRBJ2-4; D may match TRBD1 or TRBD2 (6 bases each). V lost 7 bases to trimming and J lost 7 bases, with 17 bases between them. The germline V gene encodes CDR1 SQVTM and CDR2 ANQGSEA. This CDR3 region has 13 residues. Here the CDR3 reads CSAEQGGTNIQYF. The CDR3, as DNA: TGCAGCGCGGAACAGGGAGGAACGAACATTCAGTACTTC. The whole variable domain, remainder taken from reference TRBV29-1 and TRBJ2-4, is SAVISQKPSRDICQRGTSLTIQCQVDSQVTMMFWYRQQPGQSLTLIATANQGSEATYESGFVIDKFPISRPNLTFSTLTVSNMSPEDSSIYLCSAEQGGTNIQYFGAGTRLSVL.